This TCR beta chain stems from a study of blood T cell repertoires in COVID-19. Repertoires were generated with immunoSEQ multiplex PCR, while TCRdb's copy carries only in-frame clones and drops some. The repertoire holds under 150,000 clones, around 87% seen once, with approximately 8.1% in the top ten. The sequenced material came from peripheral blood. This TCR came from a man aged 50 to 59 with acute or convalescent COVID-19.

CDR3 sequence reads: CASNPGGPYEQYF. DNA for the CDR3: TGCGCCAGCAATCCGGGAGGGCCCTACGAGCAGTACTTC. The genes are TRBV10-2 and TRBJ2-7, with 8 bases fitting TRBD2. CDR1 is WSHSY, CDR2 SAAADI, per germline. Trimming at V came to 7 bases and at J to 2 bases, leaving 4 bases not matched to a gene. This CDR3 is 13 amino acids long.